The following is a TCR beta chain sequence with its context. A J-beta primer mix and a sample-barcoded 5' primer were used in a second PCR of roughly 6 to 12 cycles. TCRdb ran MiXCR on the 5' RACE reads and lists one entry per CDR3 protein. The table includes roughly 860,000 distinct CDR3 sequences, around 62% detected once. These data originate in a study of blood T cells in healthy people across ages. CDR3 length: 12 residues. Trimming removed 4 bases from V and 4 bases from J, with 7 bases in between. CDR1 LGHDT and CDR2 YNNKEL come from the germline V gene (reference sequence). Sequencing used blood. The source of this sequence is a man between 25 and 39 years old in good health. This chain connects TRBV3-1 to TRBJ1-2; D is undetermined. DNA for the CDR3: TGTGCCAGCAGCCCGGGATTCTATGGCTACACCTTC. It translates to CASSPGFYGYTF.